This T cell receptor beta chain was identified during a study of cytomegalovirus exposure and HLA in healthy donors. For this clone: No antigen is known for it. At one end the junction does not follow the germline gene, possibly because of a read error. This sample includes further DNA sequences coding for the same CDR3.

General study findings and limits: Several of the most significant clusters appeared linked to common viral pathogens, based on a later analysis. TCR beta V- and J-gene trimming, according to a later analysis, was linked to a missense DCLRE1C variant. Prediction of most subjects' HLA-A and HLA-B alleles by TCR beta sequences was reportedly accurate.

The PCR employed 60 Vbeta primers together with 13 Jbeta primers. In the authors' methods: Roughly 11 million of the roughly 80 million unique TCR beta chains counted in a later analysis were shared. The assay was immunoSEQ multiplex PCR, and TCRdb's table has in-frame clones only and misses some. Clonal size and the V and J genes are those of that table, whereas D and trimming came from the DNA. The sample holds some 100,000 clones; roughly 80% are singletons and the top ten take 13% to 15%. The CDR3 is 13 amino acids. Germline CDR1 MDHEN, CDR2 SYDVKM. Sequencing was carried out using PBMCs. The rearrangement links TRBV28 to TRBJ2-5; D might be TRBD1 (6 bases). The clonotype comes from a male donor in good health and CMV-seropositive. CDR3 loop: CASSVGGIGTQYF. CDR3 nucleotide sequence: TGCGCCAGCAGCGTAGGGGGAATAGGGACCCAGTACTTC.